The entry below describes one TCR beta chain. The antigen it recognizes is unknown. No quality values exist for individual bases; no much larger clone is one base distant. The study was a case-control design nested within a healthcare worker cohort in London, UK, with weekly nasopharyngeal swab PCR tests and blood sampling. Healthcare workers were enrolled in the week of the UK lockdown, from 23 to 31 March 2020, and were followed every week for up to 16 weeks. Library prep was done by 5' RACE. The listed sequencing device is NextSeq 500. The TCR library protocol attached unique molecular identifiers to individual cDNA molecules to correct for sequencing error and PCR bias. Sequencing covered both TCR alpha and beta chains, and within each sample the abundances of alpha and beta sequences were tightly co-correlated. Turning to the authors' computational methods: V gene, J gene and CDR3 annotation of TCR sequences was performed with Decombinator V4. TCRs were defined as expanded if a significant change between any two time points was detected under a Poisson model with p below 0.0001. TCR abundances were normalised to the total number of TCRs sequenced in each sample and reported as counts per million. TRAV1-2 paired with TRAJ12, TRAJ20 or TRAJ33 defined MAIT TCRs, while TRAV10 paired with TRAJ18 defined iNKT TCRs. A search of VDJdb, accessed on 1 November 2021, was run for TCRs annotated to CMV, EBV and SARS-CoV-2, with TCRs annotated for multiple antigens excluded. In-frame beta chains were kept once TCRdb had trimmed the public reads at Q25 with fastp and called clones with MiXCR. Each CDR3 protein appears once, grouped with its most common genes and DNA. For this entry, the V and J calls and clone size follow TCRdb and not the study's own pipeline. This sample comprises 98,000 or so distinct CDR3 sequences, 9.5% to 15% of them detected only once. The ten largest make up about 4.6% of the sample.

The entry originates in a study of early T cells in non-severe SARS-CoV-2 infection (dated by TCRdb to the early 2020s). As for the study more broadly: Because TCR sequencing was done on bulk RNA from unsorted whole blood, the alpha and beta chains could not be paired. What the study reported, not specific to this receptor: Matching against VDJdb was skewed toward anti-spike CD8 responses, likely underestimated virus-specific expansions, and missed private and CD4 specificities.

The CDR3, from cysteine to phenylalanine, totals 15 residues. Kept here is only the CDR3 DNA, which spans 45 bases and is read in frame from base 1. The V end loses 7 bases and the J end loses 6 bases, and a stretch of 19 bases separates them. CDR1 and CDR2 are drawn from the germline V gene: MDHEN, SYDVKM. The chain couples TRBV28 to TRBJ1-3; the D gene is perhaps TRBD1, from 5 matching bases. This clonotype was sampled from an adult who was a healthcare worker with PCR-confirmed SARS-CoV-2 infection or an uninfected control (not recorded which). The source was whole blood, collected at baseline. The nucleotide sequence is TGTGCCAGCAACCCCCCTGGGGCGCAAGAAAACACCATATATTTT. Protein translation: CASNPPGAQENTIYF.